This TCR beta chain was documented in a study of cytomegalovirus exposure and HLA in healthy donors. Overall study results and limits: The study flagged fewer than 200 TCR beta chains as cytomegalovirus-associated.

CDR1 and CDR2 (germline): ENHRY, SYGVKD. The CDR3 covers 13 residues. J lost 4 bases, V lost 6 bases, and 3 bases had no gene match. Comment on this clone: Antigen unknown.

Using immunoSEQ multiplex PCR, the repertoire was profiled, and TCRdb retains in-frame clones only, with some absent. The table includes a few hundred thousand clones, 90% to 95% detected once. The genes are TRBV10-3 and TRBJ2-1; 7 nucleotides match TRBD1. Material: PBMCs. This sequence was found in a young woman in good health and CMV-seronegative. The DNA of the CDR3 is TGTGCCATCAGGGAGACAGGGTACAATGAGCAGTTCTTC. Translated, it gives CAIRETGYNEQFF.